This T cell receptor beta chain comes out of a study of CD8+CD57+ T cells in acquired aplastic anemia. Investigators profiled TCR beta VDJ and CDR3 from genomic DNA template. In TCRdb, the reads were re-called with MiXCR into one record per CDR3 protein. The data show 150,000 to 200,000 distinct CDR3 sequences, around 48% seen once. Ten or more counts support this clonotype. Trimming cost V 3 bases and J 0 bases, with 9 bases left between them. The CDR3 is 15 residues long. Patients chosen for sequencing had shown CD8+CD57+ cell expansion by flow cytometry. Severe acquired aplastic anemia was the diagnosis recorded for all patients.

The V gene is TRBV12-3 or TRBV12-4, the J gene TRBJ1-3; D might be TRBD1 (5 bases). The clonotype comes from a human donor with aplastic anemia. Sequencing was done on a sample of sorted CD4+, CD8+, or CD8+CD57+ T cells (not recorded which) from PBMCs. In DNA form, the CDR3 reads TGTGCCAGCAGTTTCACAGGATTCTCTGGAAACACCATATATTTT. This codes for CASSFTGFSGNTIYF.